This T cell receptor beta chain originates from a study of T cells in women clearing cervical HPV infection. Trimming cost V 5 bases and J 0 bases, with 11 bases left between them. This CDR3 is 15 amino acids long. CDR1 and CDR2 (germline): SEHNR, FQNEAQ (reference sequence). Whole-study findings and limits: Effector/memory and HPV-specific T cells were not isolated, and association timing is unknown.

Concerning this clone: The target antigen is unknown. The read halts 3 residues ahead of the CDR3 end, with the missing end drawn from the germline J gene.

Measured with immunoSEQ multiplex PCR; TCRdb has only the in-frame clones, and not every one. The sample table sets out 36,000 or so clones. The V and J genes are TRBV7-9 and TRBJ1-3; no clear D gene. The receptor's source is a woman aged 18 to 75 with a cervical HPV16 infection that either progressed to CIN3+ or cleared (not recorded which). Sequenced: blood buffy coat. CDR3 DNA, as far as it was read: TGTGCCAGCAGCCCATCGACACACTCTGGAAACACC. Translated, it gives CASSPSTHSGNT. The whole CDR3 sequence reads CASSPSTHSGNTIYF.